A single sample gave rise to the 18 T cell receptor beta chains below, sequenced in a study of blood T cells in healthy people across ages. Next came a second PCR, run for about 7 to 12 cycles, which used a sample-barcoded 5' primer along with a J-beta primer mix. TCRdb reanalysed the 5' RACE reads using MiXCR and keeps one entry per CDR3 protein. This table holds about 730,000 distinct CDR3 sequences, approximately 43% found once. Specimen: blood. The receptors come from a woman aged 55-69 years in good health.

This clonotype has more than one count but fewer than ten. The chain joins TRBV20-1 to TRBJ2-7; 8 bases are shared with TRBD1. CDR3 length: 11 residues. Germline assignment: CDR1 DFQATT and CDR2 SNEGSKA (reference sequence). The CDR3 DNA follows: TGCAGCGCCTGGCAGGGGGCAGGGCAGTACTTC. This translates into CSAWQGAGQYF.

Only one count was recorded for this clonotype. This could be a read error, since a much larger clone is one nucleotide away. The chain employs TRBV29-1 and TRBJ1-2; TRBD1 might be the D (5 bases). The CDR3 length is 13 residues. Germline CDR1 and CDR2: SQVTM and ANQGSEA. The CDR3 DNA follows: TGCGGCGTTCTTCGACAGTTCAACTATGGCTACACCTTC. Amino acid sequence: CGVLRQFNYGYTF. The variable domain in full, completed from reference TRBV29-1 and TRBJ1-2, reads SAVISQKPSRDICQRGTSLTIQCQVDSQVTMMFWYRQQPGQSLTLIATANQGSEATYESGFVIDKFPISRPNLTFSTLTVSNMSPEDSSIYLCGVLRQFNYGYTFGSGTRLTVV.

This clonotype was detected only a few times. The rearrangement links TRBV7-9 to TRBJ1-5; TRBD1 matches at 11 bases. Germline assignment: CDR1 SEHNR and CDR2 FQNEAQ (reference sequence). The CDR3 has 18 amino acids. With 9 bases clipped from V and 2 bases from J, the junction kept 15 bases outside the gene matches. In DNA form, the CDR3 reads TGTGCCAGTACCTCCGGGACAGGGGGAGTCTGGGGCAATCAGCCCCAGCATTTT. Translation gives CASTSGTGGVWGNQPQHF.

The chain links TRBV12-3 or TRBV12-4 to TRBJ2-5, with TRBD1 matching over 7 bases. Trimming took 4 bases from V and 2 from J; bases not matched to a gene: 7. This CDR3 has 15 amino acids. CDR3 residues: CASSWPGTEQETQYF. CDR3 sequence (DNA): TGTGCCAGCAGTTGGCCAGGGACAGAACAAGAGACCCAGTACTTC.

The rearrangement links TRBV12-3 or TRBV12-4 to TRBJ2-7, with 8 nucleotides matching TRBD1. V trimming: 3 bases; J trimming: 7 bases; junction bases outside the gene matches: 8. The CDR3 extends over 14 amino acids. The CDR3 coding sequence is TGTGCCAGCAGTTTTCACGACAGGGGTAGTGAGCAGTACTTC. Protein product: CASSFHDRGSEQYF.

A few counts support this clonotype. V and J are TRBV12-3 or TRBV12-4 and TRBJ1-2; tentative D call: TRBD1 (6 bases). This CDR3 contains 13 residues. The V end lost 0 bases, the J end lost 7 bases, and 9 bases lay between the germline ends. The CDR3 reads CASSLAGGGGYTF. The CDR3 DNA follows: TGTGCCAGCAGTTTAGCCGGGGGCGGTGGCTACACCTTC.

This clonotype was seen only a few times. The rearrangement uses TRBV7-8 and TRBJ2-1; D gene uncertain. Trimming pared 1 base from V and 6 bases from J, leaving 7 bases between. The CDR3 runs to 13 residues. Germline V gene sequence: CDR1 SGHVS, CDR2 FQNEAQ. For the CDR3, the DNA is TGTGCCAGCAGCTTAGTCCAGCCCAATGAGCAGTTCTTC. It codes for CASSLVQPNEQFF.

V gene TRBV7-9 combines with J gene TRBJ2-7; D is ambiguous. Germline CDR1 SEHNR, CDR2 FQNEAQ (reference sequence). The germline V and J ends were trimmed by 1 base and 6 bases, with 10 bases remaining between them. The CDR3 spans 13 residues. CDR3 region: CASSLVWQREQYF. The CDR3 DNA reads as TGTGCCAGCAGCTTAGTTTGGCAGCGCGAGCAGTACTTC.

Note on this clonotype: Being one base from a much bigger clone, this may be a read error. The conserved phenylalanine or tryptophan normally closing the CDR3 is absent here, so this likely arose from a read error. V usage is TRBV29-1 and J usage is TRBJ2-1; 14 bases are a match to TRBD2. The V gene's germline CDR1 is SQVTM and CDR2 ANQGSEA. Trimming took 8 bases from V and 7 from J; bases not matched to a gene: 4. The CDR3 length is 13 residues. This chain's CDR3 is CSLGLAGENEQFL. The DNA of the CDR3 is TGCAGCTTGGGACTAGCGGGAGAGAATGAGCAGTTCTTA.

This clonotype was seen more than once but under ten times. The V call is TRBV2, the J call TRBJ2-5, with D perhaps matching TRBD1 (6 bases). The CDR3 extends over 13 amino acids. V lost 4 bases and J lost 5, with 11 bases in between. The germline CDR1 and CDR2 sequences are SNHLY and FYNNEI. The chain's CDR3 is CASSVDRRETQYF. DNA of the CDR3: TGTGCCAGCAGTGTCGACAGGAGGGAGACCCAGTACTTC.

DNA of the CDR3: TGTGCCAGCAGCCTGCGACTAGCGGGAGAAGGCACCGGGGAGCTGTTTTTT. Translated, it gives CASSLRLAGEGTGELFF. The chain employs TRBV6-2 or TRBV6-3 and TRBJ2-2; TRBD2 aligns across 12 bases. Germline values: CDR1 MNHEY, CDR2 SVGEGT. This CDR3 has 17 residues. J was trimmed by 4 bases and V by 6 bases; bases with no gene match: 9.

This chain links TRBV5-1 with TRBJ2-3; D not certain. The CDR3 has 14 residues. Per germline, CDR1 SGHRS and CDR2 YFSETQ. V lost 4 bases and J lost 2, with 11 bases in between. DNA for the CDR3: TGCGCCAGCAGCACGGCGGAGAACACAGATACGCAGTATTTT. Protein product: CASSTAENTDTQYF.

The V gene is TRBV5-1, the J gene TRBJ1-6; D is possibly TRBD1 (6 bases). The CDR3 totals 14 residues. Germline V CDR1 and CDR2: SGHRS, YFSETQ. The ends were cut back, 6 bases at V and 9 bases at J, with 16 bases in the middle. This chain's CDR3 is CASTPGVEGSPLHF. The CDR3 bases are TGCGCCAGCACCCCAGGGGTTGAAGGTTCACCCCTCCACTTT.

This CDR3 is CASSYSAGGYEQFF. The DNA for the CDR3 is TGTGCCAGCAGTTACTCAGCGGGGGGCTATGAGCAGTTCTTC. The J gene is TRBJ2-1, the V gene TRBV12-3 or TRBV12-4, with 9 bases aligning to TRBD2. V was clipped by 4 bases and J by 8 bases; unmatched bases: 6. CDR3 length equals 14 residues.

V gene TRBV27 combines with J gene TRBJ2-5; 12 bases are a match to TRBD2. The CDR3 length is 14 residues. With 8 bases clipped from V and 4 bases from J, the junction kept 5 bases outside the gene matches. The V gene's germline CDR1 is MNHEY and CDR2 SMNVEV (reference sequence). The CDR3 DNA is TGTGCCAGCTCCGGGACTAGCGGGTTAGAGACCCAGTACTTC. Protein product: CASSGTSGLETQYF.

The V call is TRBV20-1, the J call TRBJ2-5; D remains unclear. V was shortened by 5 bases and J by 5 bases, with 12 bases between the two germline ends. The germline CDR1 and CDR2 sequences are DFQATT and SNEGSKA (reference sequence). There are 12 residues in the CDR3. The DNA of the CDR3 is TGCAGTGCTGCCTTTAGGAAGGAGACCCAGTACTTC. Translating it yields CSAAFRKETQYF.

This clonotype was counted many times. For the CDR3, the DNA is TGTGCCATCAGTGACAGTAGCAATCAGCCCCAGCATTTT. This sequence encodes CAISDSSNQPQHF. The rearrangement uses TRBV10-3 and TRBJ1-5; D not resolved. The V gene lost 3 bases and the J gene lost 0 bases, with 3 bases spanning the gap. This CDR3 is 13 amino acids long. Germline V gene sequence: CDR1 ENHRY, CDR2 SYGVKD.

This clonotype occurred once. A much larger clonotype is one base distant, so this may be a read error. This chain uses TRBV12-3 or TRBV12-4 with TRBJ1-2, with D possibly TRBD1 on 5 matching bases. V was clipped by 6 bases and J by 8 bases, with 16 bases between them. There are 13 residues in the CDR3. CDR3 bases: TGTGCCAGCAGAAAAGCAGGGAGTGGCGGCTACACCTTC. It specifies CASRKAGSGGYTF.